The next 27 T cell receptor beta chains were all read from a single sample in a study of cytomegalovirus exposure and HLA in healthy donors. The repertoire was sequenced with immunoSEQ multiplex PCR; TCRdb's copy has only in-frame clones and lacks some. Of roughly 300,000 clones in the sample, 87% were seen once. The sample consisted of PBMCs. The receptors stem from a woman in her 30s in good health and CMV-seropositive.

This clone has only a few counts. The chain joins TRBV6-5 to TRBJ1-2, with D possibly matching TRBD1 (6 bases). The CDR3 spans 13 residues. Trimming removed 6 bases at V and 8 bases at J, with 16 bases between. Germline values: CDR1 MNHEY, CDR2 SVGAGI. The CDR3 here is CASRQEGDRGYTF. For the CDR3, the DNA is TGTGCCAGCAGACAGGAGGGGGATCGCGGCTACACCTTC.

In this sample, this clone turned up once. The chain is built from TRBV4-1 and TRBJ1-2, with 7 bases identical to TRBD1. Trimming took 0 bases from V and 5 from J; bases not matched to a gene: 3. CDR3 length equals 14 residues. Germline lookup yields CDR1 MGHRA and CDR2 YSYEKL. The CDR3 nucleotides are TGCGCCAGCAGCCAAGACAGGGGGGAGTATGGCTACACCTTC. It codes for CASSQDRGEYGYTF.

The chain couples TRBV28 to TRBJ2-7; 8 bases line up with TRBD2. The junction had 5 bases not matched to a gene; V was cut back by 0 bases and J by 4 bases. In germline, CDR1 is MDHEN, CDR2 SYDVKM. The CDR3 spans 15 residues. CDR3: CASSLWWSGSYEQYF. The DNA of the CDR3 is TGTGCCAGCAGTTTATGGTGGAGCGGGAGTTACGAGCAGTACTTC.

This clone has only a few counts. The chain uses TRBV28 and TRBJ1-5; D remains unclear. Looked up from germline, CDR1 is MDHEN and CDR2 is SYDVKM. Trimming shortened V by 8 bases and J by 7 bases, and 15 bases separated the two germline ends. The CDR3 has 13 residues. DNA for the CDR3: TGTGCCAGCCGACCCGTGAGCCACCAGCCCCAGCATTTT. Protein sequence: CASRPVSHQPQHF. Combining the CDR3 with reference TRBV28 and TRBJ1-5 gives the whole variable domain DVKVTQSSRYLVKRTGEKVFLECVQDMDHENMFWYRQDPGLGLRLIYFSYDVKMKEKGDIPEGYSVSREKKERFSLILESASTNQTSMYLCASRPVSHQPQHFGDGTRLSIL.

The chain employs TRBV7-2 and TRBJ2-1, with TRBD2 matching over 9 bases. J lost 0 bases, V lost 2 bases, and 11 bases had no gene match. CDR3 length: 19 residues. Germline CDR1 reads SGHTA; CDR2 reads FQGNSA. The CDR3 is CASSLNLAGALPSYNEQFF. In DNA form, the CDR3 reads TGTGCCAGCAGCTTAAATTTAGCGGGGGCTTTACCCTCCTACAATGAGCAGTTCTTC.

In regard to this clone: Other DNA sequences in the sample encode the same CDR3. The chain has TRBV27 and TRBJ2-7; 7 bases map to TRBD1. The V gene end was trimmed by 2 bases and the J gene end by 2 bases; junction bases not matched to a gene: 3. The CDR3 runs 14 residues. Germline V CDR1 and CDR2: MNHEY, SMNVEV (reference sequence). The CDR3 here is CASSLVGGTYEQYF. DNA for the CDR3: TGTGCCAGCAGTTTAGTAGGGGGCACCTACGAGCAGTACTTC.

The chain employs TRBV9 and TRBJ2-3; TRBD2 aligns across 12 bases. Looked up from germline, CDR1 is SGDLS and CDR2 is YYNGEE. The length of the CDR3 is 15 residues. V lost 0 bases and J lost 6; bases outside the gene matches: 2. CDR3 coding DNA: TGTGCCAGCAGCGTAGCGACTAGCGGGAGTGATACGCAGTATTTT. It yields the protein CASSVATSGSDTQYF. Drawing the rest from reference TRBV9 and TRBJ2-3, the complete variable domain is DSGVTQTPKHLITATGQRVTLRCSPRSGDLSVYWYQQSLDQGLQFLIQYYNGEERAKGNILERFSAQQFPDLHSELNLSSLELGDSALYFCASSVATSGSDTQYFGPGTRLTVL.

This chain joins TRBV21-1 and TRBJ2-3; the table's D gene call, TRBD2, was not cross checked with the DNA. TRBV21-1 represents a pseudogene. The CDR3 length is 17 residues. Here the CDR3 reads CASSKGPGAAGADTQYF. The CDR3 nucleotides are TGTGCCAGCAGCAAAGGGCCGGGGGCAGCGGGGGCAGATACGCAGTATTTT.

This clone came up a few times. The chain recombines TRBV5-4 with TRBJ2-5; D might be TRBD1 (5 bases). V gave up 4 bases and J gave up 2 bases, with 18 bases separating them. Germline V gives CDR1 SGHNT, CDR2 YYREEE (reference sequence). CDR3 length: 16 residues. The CDR3 sequence is CASSTYTGRPQETQYF. The DNA for the CDR3 is TGTGCCAGCAGCACCTATACAGGCCGACCACAAGAGACCCAGTACTTC.

The CDR3 DNA sequence: TGTGCCAGCAGCAATAGCAGGGGTTGGACTGAAGCTTTCTTT. It codes for CASSNSRGWTEAFF. The gene calls are TRBV7-6 and TRBJ1-1, with D perhaps TRBD1 (6 bases). V lost 5 bases and J 5 bases, leaving 15 bases between the germline ends. The CDR3 consists of 14 residues. CDR1 is SGHVS and CDR2 is FNYEAQ in the germline V gene.

This clone was observed once. V gene TRBV30 combines with J gene TRBJ1-1; 11 positions agree with TRBD1. Trimming cost V 3 bases and J 7 bases; bases outside gene matches: 4. The CDR3 length is 13 residues. Germline V gene lookup returns CDR1 GTSNPN and CDR2 SVGIG (reference sequence). CDR3 amino acids: CAWRGQGAGEAFF. DNA for the CDR3: TGTGCCTGGAGAGGACAGGGGGCCGGTGAAGCTTTCTTT.

The V gene is TRBV29-1, the J gene TRBJ1-2; no clear D gene. The CDR3 consists of 12 residues. CDR1 is SQVTM, CDR2 ANQGSEA, per germline. Trimming took 7 bases from V and 2 from J, leaving 11 bases between them. For the CDR3, the DNA is TGCAGCGCTACTCCAGGAAACTATGGCTACACCTTC. Protein sequence: CSATPGNYGYTF.

V and J are TRBV9 and TRBJ2-2, with D tentatively TRBD2 (6 bases). Germline-derived CDR1 and CDR2 are SGDLS and YYNGEE. V gave up 0 bases and J gave up 7 bases, with 10 bases separating them. The CDR3 totals 14 residues. The CDR3: CASSVVWRDGELFF. The CDR3 nucleotides read TGTGCCAGCAGCGTAGTGTGGAGGGACGGGGAGCTGTTTTTT.

The rearrangement uses TRBV11-1 and TRBJ1-1, with D perhaps matching TRBD1 (6 bases). V shed 6 bases and J shed 7 bases, with 18 bases lying between them. Germline-derived CDR1 and CDR2 are SGHAT and FQDESV (reference sequence). This CDR3 spans 14 amino acids. The chain's CDR3 is CASRHQTDSREAFF. The CDR3 bases are TGTGCCAGCAGACACCAAACGGACAGCCGTGAAGCTTTCTTT.

V is TRBV15 and J is TRBJ1-4; D unresolved. This CDR3 spans 15 amino acids. CDR1 is LNHNV, CDR2 YYDKDF, per germline (reference sequence). V was trimmed by 1 base and J by 3 bases, leaving 9 bases between them. The CDR3 region is CATSRVSVANEKLFF. Written as DNA, the CDR3 is TGTGCCACCAGCAGAGTCTCGGTGGCTAATGAAAAACTGTTTTTT.

The V call is TRBV7-9, the J call TRBJ1-6; 8 bases align to TRBD1. V lost 6 bases, J lost 7 bases, and 14 bases stayed unmatched. The length of the CDR3 is 17 residues. CDR1 is SEHNR and CDR2 is FQNEAQ in the germline V gene (reference sequence). This CDR3 is CASRPPSGTGRNSPLHF. For the CDR3, the DNA is TGTGCCAGCAGACCCCCTTCCGGGACAGGCCGAAATTCACCCCTCCACTTT.

The chain employs TRBV28 and TRBJ2-7; tentatively, D is TRBD1 (6 bases). Germline CDR1 is MDHEN and CDR2 is SYDVKM. The CDR3 totals 14 residues. Trimming cost V 4 bases and J 0 bases, with 10 bases left between them. The CDR3 reads CASSSTGPSYEQYF. CDR3 DNA: TGTGCCAGCAGTTCTACAGGGCCCTCCTACGAGCAGTACTTC. The whole variable domain, remainder taken from reference TRBV28 and TRBJ2-7, is DVKVTQSSRYLVKRTGEKVFLECVQDMDHENMFWYRQDPGLGLRLIYFSYDVKMKEKGDIPEGYSVSREKKERFSLILESASTNQTSMYLCASSSTGPSYEQYFGPGTRLTVT.

The J gene is TRBJ2-3, the V gene TRBV6-5; D not resolved. This CDR3 is built from 14 residues. Trimming pared 5 bases from V and 0 bases from J, leaving 9 bases between. In germline, CDR1 is MNHEY, CDR2 SVGAGI. Here the CDR3 DNA reads TGTGCCAGCAGTCCCCTCGGGAGCACAGATACGCAGTATTTT. Amino acids: CASSPLGSTDTQYF.

CDR3 DNA: TGTGCCAGCGTCGCCGGGGTCTCCTACGAGCAGTACTTC. Amino acids: CASVAGVSYEQYF. This sequence joins TRBV6-4 and TRBJ2-7; TRBD2 might be the D (5 bases). There are 13 residues in the CDR3. The V gene lost 8 bases and the J gene lost 0 bases, with 11 bases spanning the gap. From germline, CDR1 is MRHNA and CDR2 SNTAGT.

The chain employs TRBV15 and TRBJ1-3; unclear D gene. The germline CDR1 and CDR2 sequences are LNHNV and YYDKDF (reference sequence). The CDR3 spans 15 residues. V lost 0 bases and J lost 2, with 8 bases in between. CDR3 region: CATSREQSPGNTIYF. The CDR3 DNA follows: TGTGCCACCAGCAGAGAACAAAGTCCTGGAAACACCATATATTTT. The full variable domain, completed using reference TRBV15 and TRBJ1-3, is DAMVIQNPRYQVTQFGKPVTLSCSQTLNHNVMYWYQQKSSQAPKLLFHYYDKDFNNEADTPDNFQSRRPNTSFCFLDIRSPGLGDTAMYLCATSREQSPGNTIYFGEGSWLTVV.

Note on this clone: A much larger clone differs by one base, so this may be a read error. The sample carries other DNA sequences with the same CDR3. The CDR3 DNA follows: TGTGCCAGCAGCCGGACAGGGACTGAGACCCAGTACTTC. Translated: CASSRTGTETQYF. V is TRBV7-3 and J is TRBJ2-5, with 8 bases aligning to TRBD1. CDR1 is SGHTA, CDR2 FQGTGA, per germline. The CDR3 runs to 13 residues. V shed 5 bases and J 5 bases; nucleotides not matched to a gene: 4.

J is TRBJ2-2 and V is TRBV9; D perhaps matches TRBD2 (5 bases). The germline V gene has CDR1 SGDLS and CDR2 YYNGEE. Between the trimmed V and J ends, which lost 0 bases and 2 bases, there was a span of 11 bases. CDR3 size: 16 residues. The CDR3 bases are TGTGCCAGCAGCGTAGGGTCGGGGAGTAACACCGGGGAGCTGTTTTTT. It codes for CASSVGSGSNTGELFF.

The chain is built from TRBV5-1 and TRBJ2-7; perhaps D is TRBD1 or TRBD2 (6 bases each). The CDR3 totals 16 residues. CDR1 and CDR2 (germline): SGHRS, YFSETQ. Trimming stripped 1 base from V and 5 bases from J, with 19 bases between. The CDR3 DNA is TGCGCCAGCAGCTTGTTTTTAGAGGGGGGTAAACACGAGCAGTACTTC. Its translation: CASSLFLEGGKHEQYF.

The chain carries TRBV6-1 and TRBJ1-1; maybe TRBD1 (6 bases). Germline lookup yields CDR1 MNHNS and CDR2 SASEGT. The CDR3 extends over 14 amino acids. V was pared by 1 base and J by 6 bases, with 12 bases between. The CDR3 nucleotides read TGTGCCAGCAGTGAAGTGGACGACAGGTCTGAAGCTTTCTTT. Its protein is CASSEVDDRSEAFF.

The chain joins TRBV30 to TRBJ1-2, with D possibly TRBD1 on 5 matching bases. V gave up 5 bases and J gave up 8 bases, with 12 bases separating them. CDR1 is GTSNPN, CDR2 SVGIG, per germline (reference sequence). This CDR3 is built from 11 residues. CDR3 amino acids: CAWETDSGYTF. The DNA for the CDR3 is TGTGCCTGGGAGACAGACTCCGGCTACACCTTC.

The chain joins TRBV11-2 to TRBJ2-5; 8 bases match TRBD1. Unmatched junction bases numbered 3, after V lost 1 base and J lost 5 bases. Germline CDR1 and CDR2: SGHAT and FQNNGV. The CDR3 extends over 14 amino acids. CDR3 DNA: TGTGCCAGCAGCTTAGGACAGGGGAGGGAGACCCAGTACTTC. Residues: CASSLGQGRETQYF.

The V and J genes are TRBV7-2 and TRBJ2-7, with D uncertain. The CDR3 loop spans 12 amino acids. V was pared by 5 bases and J by 4 bases, with 9 bases between. Germline assignment: CDR1 SGHTA and CDR2 FQGNSA. The CDR3 nucleotides read TGTGCCAGCAGCCCCGGGCTTTACGAGCAGTACTTC. Translated, it gives CASSPGLYEQYF.